Listed below are T cell receptor beta chains from one sample, sequenced in a study of cytomegalovirus exposure and HLA in healthy donors. The method was immunoSEQ multiplex PCR; TCRdb's version includes in-frame clones alone and lacks a portion of them. Here the sample spans 100,000 or so clones, 12% being singletons. Sequenced material: PBMCs. The receptors come from a middle-aged man in good health and CMV-seropositive. CDR3s include the opening cysteine and the closing phenylalanine or tryptophan. Fields, in order: V gene, clone size, J gene, D gene, CDR3 DNA, CDR3 protein. A D gene is named only where the DNA matches it firmly. A clone size is listed for some rows: how often the clone was seen (once, few, many), or a class if it is expanded.

TRBV27	few	TRBJ1-1	TRBD1	TGTGCCAGCAGTTTGTACAGGGGGCAAACTGAAGCTTTCTTT	CASSLYRGQTEAFF
TRBV5-1	few	TRBJ2-7	TRBD1	TGCGCCAGCAGCTGGAACCGACAGGGGGCTAGCTCCTACGAGCAGTACTTC	CASSWNRQGASSYEQYF
TRBV7-9	once	TRBJ2-7	TRBD1	TGTGCCAGCAGCTCCGCGGGACAGGGTTCCTACGAGCAGTACTTC	CASSSAGQGSYEQYF
TRBV10-2	.	TRBJ2-7	.	TGCGCCACCTCTCCCGGACAGTCCTACGAGCAGTACTTC	CATSPGQSYEQYF
TRBV6-5	few	TRBJ2-2	TRBD1	TGTGCCAGCAACCGGGACAGCGGGAACACCGGGGAGCTGTTTTTT	CASNRDSGNTGELFF
TRBV5-6	.	TRBJ2-2	TRBD2	TGTGCCAGCAAAGCGGGAATGACCGGGGAGCTGTTTTTT	CASKAGMTGELFF
TRBV6-5	few	TRBJ2-1	.	TGTGCCAGCAGTAAATTCAACAATGAGCAGTTCTTC	CASSKFNNEQFF
TRBV7-9	.	TRBJ1-1	TRBD1	TGTGCCAGCAGCTTACGACAGGGAAGCGCTGAAGCTTTCTTT	CASSLRQGSAEAFF
TRBV15	.	TRBJ2-1	TRBD2	TGTGCCACCAGCAGTAGCCTAGCGGAATACAATGAGCAGTTCTTC	CATSSSLAEYNEQFF
TRBV6-1	.	TRBJ2-2	TRBD1	TGTGCCAGCAGGAGAACGGACAGGGGTATCGGGGAGCTGTTTTTT	CASRRTDRGIGELFF
TRBV20-1	few	TRBJ2-1	.	TGCAGTGCTGAAAGCGGGAATGAGCAGTTCTTC	CSAESGNEQFF
TRBV19	few	TRBJ1-4	TRBD1	TGTGCCAGTAGTTCTACGACAGGGGGCAATGAAAAACTGTTTTTT	CASSSTTGGNEKLFF
TRBV7-9	.	TRBJ2-3	TRBD1	TGTGCCAGCAGCACAGGGGGACTCACAGATACGCAGTATTTT	CASSTGGLTDTQYF
TRBV29-1	.	TRBJ2-5	.	TGCAGCGTTGATAGCTCCTCCCAGGAGACCCAGTACTTC	CSVDSSSQETQYF
TRBV5-4	.	TRBJ2-7	TRBD2	TGTGCCAGCAGCTTGGCCGTAACGACTAGCGGACCCTCCTACGAGCAGTACTTC	CASSLAVTTSGPSYEQYF
TRBV7-9	.	TRBJ2-3	.	TGTGCCAGCAGCTTTTACAGGACAGATACGCAGTATTTT	CASSFYRTDTQYF
TRBV21-1	.	TRBJ1-1	.	TGTGCCAGCAGCAAAACGGGAATTGAAGCTTTCTTT	CASSKTGIEAFF
TRBV4-3	few	TRBJ1-2	.	TGCGCCAGCAGCTGTGAGACAGGTCTCTATGGCTACACCTTC	CASSCETGLYGYTF
TRBV7-9	many	TRBJ1-1	.	TGTGCCAGCAGCTTAGATCCCCATGACACTGAAGCTTTCTTT	CASSLDPHDTEAFF
TRBV29-1	few	TRBJ1-2	TRBD1	TGCAGCGTTGAGGTCTCGGGACAGGGGGCTTGCACCTTC	CSVEVSGQGACTF
TRBV18	few	TRBJ2-7	.	TGTGCCAGTCTCACAAGAAGAAGGACAAAGCCCTCCTACGAGCAGTACTTC	CASLTRRRTKPSYEQYF
TRBV5-4	.	TRBJ1-2	.	TGTGCCAGCAGCTTGAGTCTAGGAGACTACACCTTT	CASSLSLGDYTF
TRBV10-3	.	TRBJ2-1	TRBD1	TGTGCCATCAGGGCCGGGACAGGGTCTGGGGATGAGCAGTTCTTC	CAIRAGTGSGDEQFF
TRBV7-9	.	TRBJ1-2	.	TGTGCCAGCAGCTTAGGGACAGATCCTAACTATGGCTACACCTTC	CASSLGTDPNYGYTF
TRBV27	once	TRBJ2-1	.	TGTGCCAGCCTCGGTTTGGGCGATGAGCAGTTCTTC	CASLGLGDEQFF
TRBV5-1	.	TRBJ1-1	.	TGCGCCAGCAGCTTGGTGGTTACAGCGAACACTGAAGCTTTCTTT	CASSLVVTANTEAFF
TRBV5-1	few	TRBJ2-7	.	TGCGCCAGCAGCTTGGAGAGCTCCTACGAGCAGTACTTC	CASSLESSYEQYF
TRBV7-9	few	TRBJ2-1	.	TGTGCCAGCAGCACGGTAGTTGAGCAGTTCTTC	CASSTVVEQFF
TRBV14	.	TRBJ1-1	.	TGTGCCAGCAGCCAGGGGCAGGTTACGAACACTGAAGCTTTCTTT	CASSQGQVTNTEAFF
TRBV27	.	TRBJ2-7	TRBD2	TGTGCCAGCGGCCTAGCGGGAGGGTCCCACGAGCAGTACTTC	CASGLAGGSHEQYF
TRBV5-4	.	TRBJ1-6	TRBD1	TGTGCCAGCTCGGGACAGAATAATTCACCCCTCCACTTT	CASSGQNNSPLHF
TRBV10-1	few	TRBJ2-1	.	TGCGCCAGCAGTGGGAAGACAGGGCGGAGGGATGAGCAGTTCTTC	CASSGKTGRRDEQFF
TRBV7-9	few	TRBJ1-1	TRBD1	TGTGCCAGCAGCCTCCAACGGACAGGGAAGCTGGACACTGAAGCTTTCTTT	CASSLQRTGKLDTEAFF
TRBV6-4	few	TRBJ2-3	TRBD2	TGTGCCAGCAGCCTACTAGCGGGAGTAGCAGATACGCAGTATTTT	CASSLLAGVADTQYF
TRBV7-8	.	TRBJ1-2	TRBD1	TGTGCCAGCAGCTTAGGAGGACAGGCTAACTATGGCTACACCTTC	CASSLGGQANYGYTF
TRBV6-1	few	TRBJ2-7	TRBD1	TGTGCCAGCGAGACAGGGACAACCTACGAGCAGTACTTC	CASETGTTYEQYF
TRBV5-1	few	TRBJ2-3	TRBD2	TGCGCCAGCAGCTTGGGGGGGACTAGCGGACCCACAGATACGCAGTATTTT	CASSLGGTSGPTDTQYF
TRBV5-1	few	TRBJ1-1	TRBD1	TGCGCCAGCAGCTCAACAGGGGCTAACACTGAAGCTTTCTTT	CASSSTGANTEAFF
TRBV27	.	TRBJ2-3	.	TGTGCCAGCAGTCCCTCCACAGATACGCAGTATTTT	CASSPSTDTQYF
TRBV7-9	few	TRBJ2-7	.	TGTGCCAGCAGCTTGAGCTCCTACGAGCAGTACTTC	CASSLSSYEQYF
TRBV5-5	.	TRBJ1-5	.	TGTGCCAGCAGCTTGGAGGGTCCTGGAGGGTCCCAGCATTTT	CASSLEGPGGSQHF
TRBV6-1	.	TRBJ2-3	.	TGTGCCAGCAGTGAAAGTAGGGGGATCACAGATACGCAGTATTTT	CASSESRGITDTQYF
TRBV4-2	.	TRBJ1-2	TRBD1	TGTGCCAGCAGCCAGAGAGGGCCCGGACAGGGGGCTTACTACACCTTC	CASSQRGPGQGAYYTF
TRBV6-5	.	TRBJ2-7	TRBD1	TGTGCCAGCAGTTACGAAGGACAGGGTGTAGCCTACGAGCAGTACTTC	CASSYEGQGVAYEQYF
TRBV10-2	.	TRBJ1-5	.	TGCGCCAGTGGGAGGTTCGGCAATCAGCCCCAGCATTTT	CASGRFGNQPQHF
TRBV2	few	TRBJ2-3	TRBD2	TGTGCCAGCAGGGGCCTGGCGGGAGGGGCGGATACGCAGTATTTT	CASRGLAGGADTQYF
TRBV27	few	TRBJ1-5	.	TGTGCCAGCAGTTTAGTTTGGGGCCAGCCCCAGCATTTT	CASSLVWGQPQHF
TRBV18	.	TRBJ2-1	TRBD2	TGTGCCAGCTCACCATCCTTAGCGGGAACTTACAATGAGCAGTTCTTC	CASSPSLAGTYNEQFF